Below, 28 T cell receptor beta chains from the same sample are listed, as sequenced in a study of T cells expressing NK-cell markers (dated by TCRdb to about 2020). The library relied on 5' RACE. Sequencing was performed on an Illumina HiSeq 2000. The reads underwent TCRdb reprocessing, giving one record for each CDR3 protein sequence and no DNA. The sample has roughly 450,000 distinct CDR3 sequences on record. About 1.5% of the sample comes from the top ten. Source material: blood T cells: a sorted CD56 or NKG2C T cell subset, CD4+ or CD8+ T cells, or bulk PBMC T cells (not recorded which). The receptors were gathered from a woman aged 45-60 years in good health. Donor details come from another sample of the same person, matched by shared clones.

The V call is TRBV4-1, the J call TRBJ2-5. The CDR3 totals 13 residues. Germline loops: CDR1 MGHRA, CDR2 YSYEKL. Here the CDR3 reads CASSGFSRETQYF.

The chain recombines TRBV5-6 with TRBJ2-2; TCRdb picks TRBD1, but there is no DNA to check that call. Germline CDR1 reads SGHDT; CDR2 reads YYEEEE. The length of the CDR3 is 13 residues. The CDR3 sequence: CASSGDGAGELFF. Full variable domain (rest looked up from reference TRBV5-6 and TRBJ2-2): DAGVTQSPTHLIKTRGQQVTLRCSPKSGHDTVSWYQQALGQGPQFIFQYYEEEERQRGNFPDRFSGHQFPNYSSELNVNALLLGDSALYLCASSGDGAGELFFGEGSRLTVL.

The V gene is TRBV12-3 or TRBV12-4, the J gene TRBJ2-1; the D call of TRBD2 rests on TCRdb alone, since no DNA is present to check it. This CDR3 is built from 14 residues. CDR3 protein: CASSLLAGGAEQFF.

The chain uses TRBV28 and TRBJ1-6; lacking DNA, the TRBD1 call made by TCRdb goes unchecked. This CDR3 has 17 amino acids. Germline V gene sequence: CDR1 MDHEN, CDR2 SYDVKM. This chain's CDR3 is CASRLYTGQGGNSPLHF.

This chain joins TRBV12-5 and TRBJ1-5. Germline assignment: CDR1 LGHNT and CDR2 FRNRAP. The CDR3 spans 17 residues. CDR3 protein: CASGLVLGSADNQPQHF.

Here the CDR3 reads CSVRGRGENTGELFF. The rearrangement links TRBV29-1 to TRBJ2-2; lacking DNA, the TRBD2 call made by TCRdb goes unchecked. Per the germline V gene, CDR1 is SQVTM and CDR2 is ANQGSEA. The CDR3 spans 15 residues.

The J gene is TRBJ1-1, the V gene TRBV7-9; TCRdb outputs TRBD1, but without DNA this stays unchecked. CDR1 is SEHNR and CDR2 is FQNEAQ in the germline V gene (reference sequence). This CDR3 contains 15 residues. The CDR3 loop reads CASSSRQGSLTEAFF.

The chain is built from TRBV10-3 and TRBJ2-1; TCRdb outputs TRBD2, but without DNA this stays unchecked. CDR3 length: 13 amino acids. CDR1 ENHRY and CDR2 SYGVKD come from the germline V gene. The CDR3 is CASGLAGVDEQFF.

The rearrangement uses TRBV7-8 and TRBJ2-1; TCRdb's assignment of TRBD1 cannot be checked, as there is no DNA. Germline V lookup: CDR1 SGHVS, CDR2 FQNEAQ. The CDR3 is 17 amino acids. The CDR3 sequence is CASSPPLRLRIDNEQFF.

This chain links TRBV3-1 with TRBJ2-1; TCRdb's D gene call, TRBD2, goes unchecked for lack of DNA. CDR3 size: 17 residues. Per the germline V gene, CDR1 is LGHDT and CDR2 is YNNKEL (reference sequence). The CDR3 sequence: CASSRLAGFSSYNEQFF.

V and J are TRBV5-1 and TRBJ2-7; TCRdb's D call, TRBD1, is unchecked because there is no DNA. In germline, CDR1 is SGHRS, CDR2 YFSETQ. There are 15 residues in the CDR3. CDR3 sequence reads: CASSSGLGDFYEQYF.

The V call is TRBV2, the J call TRBJ2-6; TCRdb calls TRBD2, which cannot be checked without DNA. The germline V gene encodes CDR1 SNHLY and CDR2 FYNNEI. This CDR3 is 17 amino acids long. The CDR3 sequence is CASSRKPLVSGANVLTF.

The chain has TRBV6-5 and TRBJ2-1; TCRdb selects TRBD1, and the lack of DNA leaves this call unchecked. The CDR3 runs to 15 residues. CDR1 and CDR2 (germline): MNHEY, SVGAGI. The CDR3 loop is CASSRRPTGFNEQFF.

This chain connects TRBV30 to TRBJ2-2; TCRdb calls TRBD2, which cannot be checked without DNA. The CDR3 covers 15 residues. Germline V lookup: CDR1 GTSNPN, CDR2 SVGIG (reference sequence). The CDR3 protein is CAWRATSGRTGELFF.

This chain joins TRBV5-1 and TRBJ2-5; as DNA is missing, the TRBD1 call by TCRdb cannot be tested. Germline V gives CDR1 SGHRS, CDR2 YFSETQ. This CDR3 comprises 14 residues. The CDR3 loop reads CASSRDAIGETQYF.

This chain uses TRBV6-5 with TRBJ1-1. Germline values: CDR1 MNHEY, CDR2 SVGAGI. The CDR3 is 17 amino acids. CDR3 in amino acids: CASSQVSGPQGSTEAFF.

The chain links TRBV29-1 to TRBJ2-7; TCRdb indicates TRBD1, and absent DNA this call remains unverified. Germline CDR1 reads SQVTM; CDR2 reads ANQGSEA. The CDR3 is 13 amino acids. The CDR3 protein is CSVEGGPLYEQYF.

The gene calls are TRBV11-2 and TRBJ2-2; without DNA, the TCRdb call of TRBD2 cannot be checked. The CDR3 loop spans 16 amino acids. The germline CDR1 and CDR2 sequences are SGHAT and FQNNGV. CDR3 protein: CASSPGLIGNTGELFF.

V is TRBV5-4 and J is TRBJ1-2; no DNA is available, so the TRBD1 call from TCRdb remains unchecked. Germline loops: CDR1 SGHNT, CDR2 YYREEE (reference sequence). The CDR3 is made up of 14 amino acids. The CDR3 is CASSIRTALGGYTF. Supplemented by reference TRBV5-4 and TRBJ1-2, the full variable domain reads ETGVTQSPTHLIKTRGQQVTLRCSSQSGHNTVSWYQQALGQGPQFIFQYYREEENGRGNFPPRFSGLQFPNYSSELNVNALELDDSALYLCASSIRTALGGYTFGSGTRLTVV.

The chain couples TRBV20-1 to TRBJ1-3; there is no DNA to check the TCRdb D call of TRBD1. This CDR3 is 13 amino acids long. Germline V gene sequence: CDR1 DFQATT, CDR2 SNEGSKA (reference sequence). The CDR3 is CSAEAGAGNTIYF.

The CDR3 region is CSVLERDTEAFF. The chain combines TRBV20-1 with TRBJ1-1. The CDR3 loop spans 12 amino acids. Germline V gene lookup returns CDR1 DFQATT and CDR2 SNEGSKA (reference sequence).

The chain joins TRBV15 to TRBJ2-1; the D call of TRBD2 rests on TCRdb alone, since no DNA is present to check it. This CDR3 is 16 amino acids long. Germline-derived CDR1 and CDR2 are LNHNV and YYDKDF (reference sequence). The CDR3: CATSRDLAGGYNEQFF.

The genes are TRBV9 and TRBJ2-3. Germline V gene sequence: CDR1 SGDLS, CDR2 YYNGEE. The CDR3 loop spans 14 amino acids. CDR3 sequence reads: CASSANLMADTQYF.

The chain employs TRBV7-6 and TRBJ2-1; no DNA is available, so the TRBD2 call from TCRdb remains unchecked. CDR1 and CDR2 (germline): SGHVS, FNYEAQ. The CDR3 is made up of 17 amino acids. CDR3 protein: CASSSPLLAGGNNEQFF.

The rearrangement links TRBV5-1 to TRBJ2-7; TCRdb reports TRBD2, a call that lacks DNA to check it against. The CDR3 has 15 amino acids. Looked up from germline, CDR1 is SGHRS and CDR2 is YFSETQ. CDR3 amino acids: CASSQTSGRFDEQYF.

The V and J genes are TRBV7-9 and TRBJ2-1; TCRdb proposes TRBD1, but this gene call is untestable without DNA. The CDR3 consists of 14 residues. Germline CDR1 and CDR2: SEHNR and FQNEAQ (reference sequence). CDR3 sequence: CASTPGGGGNEQFF.

The chain recombines TRBV2 with TRBJ2-5; the D gene TCRdb calls, TRBD2, cannot be checked with no DNA. The germline CDR1 and CDR2 sequences are SNHLY and FYNNEI. This CDR3 is 16 amino acids long. CDR3 loop: CASLTRLQTPQETQYF. Full variable domain (missing parts from reference TRBV2 and TRBJ2-5): EPEVTQTPSHQVTQMGQEVILRCVPISNHLYFYWYRQILGQKVEFLVSFYNNEISEKSEIFDDQFSVERPDGSNFTLKIRSTKLEDSAMYFCASLTRLQTPQETQYFGPGTRLLVL.

The chain is built from TRBV20-1 and TRBJ2-1; TCRdb selects TRBD1, and the lack of DNA leaves this call unchecked. The CDR3 is made up of 14 amino acids. Germline V gene data show CDR1 as DFQATT and CDR2 as SNEGSKA (reference sequence). CDR3: CSARGGERVNEQFF.